This T cell receptor beta chain was captured by sequencing in a study of T cell repertoires in cytomegalovirus infection. For the study at large: HLA-B-restricted CMV epitopes that are well studied, plus recently identified HLA-C-restricted ones, were used by the study. Through public TCR beta signatures, both CMV infection and matching HLA type were indicated.

Via MiXCR, TCRdb re-called the reads, giving one row per CDR3 protein. Among 450,000 to 550,000 distinct CDR3 sequences, roughly 42% were seen once, and the ten largest hold around 44%. This CDR3 has 11 amino acids. Trimming stripped 8 bases from V and 5 bases from J, with 8 bases between. Germline-derived CDR1 and CDR2 are SNHLY and FYNNEI. Comment on this clonotype: Its antigen is unidentified.

The TCR sequence derives from a human donor in good health (CMV status not recorded). Some clones in this sample may be carry-over from other donors' samples. The starting material was cultured PBMCs, obtained from culture after CMV antigen stimulation. The genes are TRBV2 and TRBJ2-3; D is uncertain. The CDR3 DNA follows: TGTGCCAGCGAAGGAGAAGATACGCAGTATTTT. It yields the protein CASEGEDTQYF.